The present entry profiles one T cell receptor beta chain with its context. Assay used: immunoSEQ multiplex PCR; TCRdb lists only in-frame clones, some missing. The sample lists about 79,000 clones, about 83% occurring once. The data originate from a study of T cells in localized non-small cell lung cancer. V lost 5 bases and J lost 4; bases outside the gene matches: 8. Germline values: CDR1 SGHRS, CDR2 YFSETQ. The CDR3 is 17 amino acids. Sample: peripheral blood, taken before any cancer treatment. The genes are TRBV5-1 and TRBJ2-1; 14 nucleotides line up with TRBD2. This TCR was recovered from a female donor older than 55 with stage I lung adenocarcinoma. The chain's CDR3 is CASRSGTSGGQYNEQFF. DNA of the CDR3: TGCGCCAGCAGATCCGGGACTAGCGGGGGCCAATACAATGAGCAGTTCTTC.